The table lists the clone carrying this T cell receptor (beta chain) with a few counts. Antigen specificity is unknown. This sample was included in a study of cytomegalovirus exposure and HLA in healthy donors. Study-wide points: Some segments of the V type, notably TRBV6-2 and TRBV6-3, were excluded as indistinguishable. Previously analyzed data showed that most TCR beta V segments were productive at a frequency of about 87% or about 30%.

The PCR contained 60 Vbeta and 13 Jbeta primers. Per the original data handling: Approximately 83 million unique TCR beta chains, 9 million to 11 million shared, were counted in a later analysis. Sequenced by immunoSEQ multiplex PCR; TCRdb stores in-frame clones only, minus some. The V and J calls and clone size were taken over from that table, and D and trimming were inferred from the DNA. The sample yields some 140,000 clones, roughly three quarters seen once. CDR1 and CDR2 (germline): SNHLY, FYNNEI. The germline V and J ends were trimmed by 3 bases and 7 bases, with 22 bases remaining between them. This CDR3 has 18 residues.

The V and J genes are TRBV2 and TRBJ1-6, with D possibly matching TRBD1 (5 bases). Sequenced: PBMCs. The sequence came from a man aged 18 to 29 in good health and CMV-seronegative. Here the CDR3 reads CASSEGGNEVARNSPLHF. In DNA, the CDR3 is TGTGCCAGCAGTGAGGGGGGGAACGAAGTTGCGAGGAATTCACCCCTCCACTTT.